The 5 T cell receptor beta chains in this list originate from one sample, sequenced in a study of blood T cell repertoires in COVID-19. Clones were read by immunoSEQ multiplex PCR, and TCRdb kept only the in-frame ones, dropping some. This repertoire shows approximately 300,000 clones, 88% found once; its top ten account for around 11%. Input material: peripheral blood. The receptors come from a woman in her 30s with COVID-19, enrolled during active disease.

Here the CDR3 reads CASSQTLGEGEKLFF. In DNA form, the CDR3 reads TGTGCCAGCAGTCAGACCCTGGGAGAAGGGGAAAAACTGTTTTTT. This chain connects TRBV13 to TRBJ1-4; D unclear. The CDR3 is 15 amino acids. The germline gives CDR1 PRHDT, CDR2 FYEKMQ (reference sequence). V lost 6 bases and J lost 8, with 19 bases in between.

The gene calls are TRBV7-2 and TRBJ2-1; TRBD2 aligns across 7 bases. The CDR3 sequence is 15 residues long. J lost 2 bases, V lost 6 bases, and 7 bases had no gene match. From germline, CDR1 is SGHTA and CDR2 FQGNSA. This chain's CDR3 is CASSLESGTYNEQFF. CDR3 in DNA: TGTGCCAGCAGTTTGGAGAGCGGGACCTACAATGAGCAGTTCTTC.

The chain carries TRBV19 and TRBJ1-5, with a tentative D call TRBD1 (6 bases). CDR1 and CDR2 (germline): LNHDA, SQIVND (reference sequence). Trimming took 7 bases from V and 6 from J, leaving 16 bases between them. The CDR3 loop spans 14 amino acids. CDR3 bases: TGTGCCAGTACCCCCGGACAGCACAGTCAGCCCCAGCATTTT. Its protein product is CASTPGQHSQPQHF.

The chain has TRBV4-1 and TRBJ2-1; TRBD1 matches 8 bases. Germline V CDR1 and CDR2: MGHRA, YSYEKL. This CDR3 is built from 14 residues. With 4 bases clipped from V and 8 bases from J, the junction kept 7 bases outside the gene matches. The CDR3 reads CASSRETGDYEQFF. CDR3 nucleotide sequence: TGCGCCAGCAGCCGAGAGACAGGGGATTATGAGCAGTTCTTC.

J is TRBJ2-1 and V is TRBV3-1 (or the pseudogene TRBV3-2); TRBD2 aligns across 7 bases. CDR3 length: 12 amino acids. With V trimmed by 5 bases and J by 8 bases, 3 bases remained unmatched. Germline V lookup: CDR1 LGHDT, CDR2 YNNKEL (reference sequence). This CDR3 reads CASSEGGYEQFF. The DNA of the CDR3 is TGTGCCAGCAGCGAGGGAGGGTATGAGCAGTTCTTC.